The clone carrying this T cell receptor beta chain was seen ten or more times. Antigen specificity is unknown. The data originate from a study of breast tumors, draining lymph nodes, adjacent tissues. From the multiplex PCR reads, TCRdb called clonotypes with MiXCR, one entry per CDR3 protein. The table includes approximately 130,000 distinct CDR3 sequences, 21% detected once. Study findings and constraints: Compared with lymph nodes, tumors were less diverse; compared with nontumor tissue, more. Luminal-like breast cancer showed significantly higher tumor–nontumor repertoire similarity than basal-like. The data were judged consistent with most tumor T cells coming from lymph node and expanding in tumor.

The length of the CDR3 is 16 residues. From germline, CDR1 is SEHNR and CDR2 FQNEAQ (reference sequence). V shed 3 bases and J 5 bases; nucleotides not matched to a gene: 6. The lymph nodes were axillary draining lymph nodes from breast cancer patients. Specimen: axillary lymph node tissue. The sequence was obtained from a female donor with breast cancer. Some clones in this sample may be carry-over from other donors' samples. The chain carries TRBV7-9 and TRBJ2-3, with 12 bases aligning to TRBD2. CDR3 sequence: CASSFSTSGSGDTQYF. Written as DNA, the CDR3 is TGTGCCAGCAGCTTCTCGACTAGCGGGAGTGGAGATACGCAGTATTTT.